The 29 T cell receptor beta chains below all came from one sample that was sequenced in a study of CXCR3-negative and CXCR3-positive naive CD8 T cells. General study findings and limits: Naive cells positive for CXCR3 carried more hydrophobic TRB CDR3s than CXCR3-negative ones.

The method, 5' RACE with UMI labels, was used to prepare the TRB cDNA libraries. TCRdb re-called the 5' RACE reads and shows each CDR3 protein once, DNA omitted. This sample contains approximately 89,000 distinct CDR3 sequences. For these TCRs, the target antigens are not known. Sequencing was carried out using naive CXCR3+ CD8+ T cells from blood. As for subset: CD45RO-CCR7+CD27+CD95- naive CD8+ T cells expressing CXCR3 (TNR3+). The receptor source for this set is a human donor in good health. Some clones in this sample may be carry-over from other donors' samples.

This rearrangement joins TRBV15 to TRBJ1-1. The germline gives CDR1 LNHNV, CDR2 YYDKDF (reference sequence). CDR3 length equals 15 residues. The CDR3 protein is CATSRDKGMNTEAFF.

The chain recombines TRBV29-1 with TRBJ2-2; TCRdb lists TRBD2, though no DNA is available to test this call. CDR1 and CDR2 (germline): SQVTM, ANQGSEA. This CDR3 comprises 13 residues. CDR3 in amino acids: CSARVENTGELFF.

The V gene is TRBV6-2 or TRBV6-3, the J gene TRBJ2-1; the D call from TCRdb, TRBD1, cannot be confirmed without DNA. CDR3 length equals 15 residues. CDR1 MNHEY and CDR2 SVGEGT come from the germline V gene. This CDR3 reads CASSYGQGLYNEQFF.

The V call is TRBV7-8, the J call TRBJ2-3; the D call of TRBD1 rests on TCRdb alone, since no DNA is present to check it. Per the germline V gene, CDR1 is SGHVS and CDR2 is FQNEAQ. This CDR3 spans 14 amino acids. This CDR3 is CASNHQGVTDTQYF.

The rearrangement uses TRBV5-1 and TRBJ2-5; TCRdb's D call, TRBD2, is unchecked because there is no DNA. Germline lookup yields CDR1 SGHRS and CDR2 YFSETQ. This CDR3 contains 15 residues. The chain's CDR3 is CASSKTGTSGETQYF.

J is TRBJ1-2 and V is TRBV27; there is no DNA to check the TCRdb D call of TRBD1. Germline V gene data show CDR1 as MNHEY and CDR2 as SMNVEV (reference sequence). The CDR3 contains 14 residues. Here the CDR3 reads CASSNQNSGDGYTF.

The genes are TRBV29-1 and TRBJ2-5; there is no DNA to check the TCRdb D call of TRBD1. This CDR3 spans 12 amino acids. Germline V lookup: CDR1 SQVTM, CDR2 ANQGSEA. CDR3 sequence: CSVPLGEETQYF.

The chain links TRBV28 to TRBJ2-7; checking the TCRdb D call of TRBD1 is not possible without DNA. Germline V lookup: CDR1 MDHEN, CDR2 SYDVKM. The CDR3 runs to 14 residues. The CDR3 sequence: CASSFLKGAPPQYF. The full variable domain, its missing parts supplied by reference TRBV28 and TRBJ2-7, is DVKVTQSSRYLVKRTGEKVFLECVQDMDHENMFWYRQDPGLGLRLIYFSYDVKMKEKGDIPEGYSVSREKKERFSLILESASTNQTSMYLCASSFLKGAPPQYFGPGTRLTVT.

V is TRBV28 and J is TRBJ2-7; TCRdb names TRBD1, which stays unverified in the absence of DNA. The CDR3 sequence is 16 residues long. CDR1 is MDHEN, CDR2 SYDVKM, per germline. The CDR3 sequence is CASSGGQGWGQYEQYF.

The CDR3 spells CASSVLQGDTGELFF. The chain joins TRBV19 to TRBJ2-2; TCRdb picks TRBD1, but there is no DNA to check that call. The CDR3 contains 15 residues. Germline V gene data show CDR1 as LNHDA and CDR2 as SQIVND (reference sequence).

The V and J genes are TRBV7-2 and TRBJ1-2; the TCRdb D gene call, TRBD1, has no DNA to confirm it. The CDR3 loop spans 15 amino acids. CDR1 is SGHTA, CDR2 FQGNSA, per germline. CDR3: CASSPDRGQVGGYTF.

V usage is TRBV11-2 and J usage is TRBJ2-1; TCRdb's D call of TRBD1 is untestable without DNA. The CDR3 runs to 12 residues. Germline V gene data show CDR1 as SGHAT and CDR2 as FQNNGV. The CDR3 loop is CASSWQGNEQFF.

V usage is TRBV29-1 and J usage is TRBJ2-5; TCRdb lists TRBD2, though no DNA is available to test this call. This CDR3 is 14 amino acids long. Germline V gives CDR1 SQVTM, CDR2 ANQGSEA. CDR3 protein: CSVEAGEGQETQYF.

V usage is TRBV5-1 and J usage is TRBJ2-2. This CDR3 spans 15 amino acids. The germline V gene has CDR1 SGHRS and CDR2 YFSETQ. CDR3 amino acids: CASSLKRGPTGELFF. Looking up the rest from reference TRBV5-1 and TRBJ2-2 gives the full variable domain: KAGVTQTPRYLIKTRGQQVTLSCSPISGHRSVSWYQQTPGQGLQFLFEYFSETQRNKGNFPGRFSGRQFSNSRSEMNVSTLELGDSALYLCASSLKRGPTGELFFGEGSRLTVL.

The chain is built from TRBV4-2 and TRBJ2-2; TCRdb returns TRBD1, unconfirmable since there is no DNA. This CDR3 comprises 16 residues. Looked up from germline, CDR1 is LGHNA and CDR2 is YNFKEQ. CDR3 sequence: CASSQDETGVPGELFF.

The V call is TRBV14, the J call TRBJ2-2; TCRdb's D gene call, TRBD1, goes unchecked for lack of DNA. CDR3 length: 16 amino acids. Germline lookup yields CDR1 SGHDN and CDR2 FVKESK. Here the CDR3 reads CASSDTGLRGTGELFF.

V usage is TRBV4-3 and J usage is TRBJ2-2; the D call of TRBD2 rests on TCRdb alone, since no DNA is present to check it. CDR1 is LGHNA, CDR2 YSLEER, per germline. This CDR3 has 16 amino acids. CDR3 sequence reads: CASSQDRVQNTGELFF.

V usage is TRBV7-9 and J usage is TRBJ2-2; TCRdb picks TRBD1, but there is no DNA to check that call. The germline CDR1 and CDR2 sequences are SEHNR and FQNEAQ (reference sequence). There are 15 residues in the CDR3. The CDR3 region is CASSLSGGNTGELFF.

This chain links TRBV20-1 with TRBJ1-2; no DNA is available, so the TRBD1 call from TCRdb remains unchecked. The CDR3 totals 14 residues. Looked up from germline, CDR1 is DFQATT and CDR2 is SNEGSKA (reference sequence). The chain's CDR3 is CSARGGTEDYGYTF.

The rearrangement links TRBV29-1 to TRBJ2-5; TCRdb proposes TRBD1, but this gene call is untestable without DNA. From germline, CDR1 is SQVTM and CDR2 ANQGSEA. The length of the CDR3 is 12 residues. The CDR3 reads CSVDWGAEAQYF.

The gene calls are TRBV28 and TRBJ2-5; the D gene TCRdb calls, TRBD1, cannot be checked with no DNA. Per germline, CDR1 MDHEN and CDR2 SYDVKM. The CDR3 is 13 residues long. CDR3 in amino acids: CASSGRDQETQYF.

V is TRBV28 and J is TRBJ2-5; TCRdb calls TRBD1, which cannot be checked without DNA. CDR3 length equals 15 residues. Germline-derived CDR1 and CDR2 are MDHEN and SYDVKM. The CDR3 loop reads CASSRRDRGPETQYF.

The gene calls are TRBV28 and TRBJ2-7; TCRdb proposes TRBD1, but this gene call is untestable without DNA. This CDR3 region has 14 residues. The germline gives CDR1 MDHEN, CDR2 SYDVKM. CDR3 sequence reads: CASSPFPGPYEQYF.

The chain recombines TRBV7-2 with TRBJ2-5; TCRdb picks TRBD2, but there is no DNA to check that call. The CDR3 length is 13 residues. Germline CDR1 reads SGHTA; CDR2 reads FQGNSA. CDR3 in amino acids: CATGASAIETQYF.

The chain links TRBV29-1 to TRBJ2-1; TCRdb proposes TRBD2, but this gene call is untestable without DNA. CDR1 SQVTM and CDR2 ANQGSEA come from the germline V gene. The CDR3 contains 12 residues. The CDR3 here is CSVGSGDNEQFF.

This sequence joins TRBV7-2 and TRBJ2-5; TCRdb gives TRBD1 as the D gene, but with no DNA this cannot be confirmed. This CDR3 region has 15 residues. The germline CDR1 and CDR2 sequences are SGHTA and FQGNSA. CDR3 in amino acids: CASSSQVQGGETQYF.

CDR3 loop: CASTFDGDSNQPQHF. This chain connects TRBV28 to TRBJ1-5. The CDR3 sequence is 15 residues long. Germline-derived CDR1 and CDR2 are MDHEN and SYDVKM.

The chain uses TRBV2 and TRBJ2-7. This CDR3 region has 15 residues. From germline, CDR1 is SNHLY and CDR2 FYNNEI. This CDR3 is CASSEALGTSYEQYF.

V usage is TRBV29-1 and J usage is TRBJ2-5; the D call from TCRdb, TRBD1, cannot be confirmed without DNA. The germline CDR1 and CDR2 sequences are SQVTM and ANQGSEA. This CDR3 is built from 15 residues. The CDR3 loop reads CSVERDSDIQETQYF.